Listed below are T cell receptor beta chains from one sample, sequenced in a study of CD8 T cells in Susac syndrome. In TCRdb, the immunoSEQ multiplex PCR reads were re-called with MiXCR into one record per CDR3 protein. The sample consists of 140,000 or so distinct CDR3 sequences, roughly 95% of them appearing once. The sample was CD4+ T cells from PBMCs. Receptor source: a human donor with multiple sclerosis. CDR3s include the opening cysteine and the closing phenylalanine or tryptophan. A D gene is named only where the DNA matches it firmly. The size field is filled for only some rows; it gives once, few, many or a size class.

j_call: TRBJ1-2; v_call: TRBV20-1; clone_size: NA; d_call: NA; cdr3_nt: TGCAGTGCTACCCTTCAGGGGCAGGGCTATGGCTACACCTTC; cdr3_aa: CSATLQGQGYGYTF
j_call: TRBJ1-2; v_call: TRBV9; clone_size: once; d_call: NA; cdr3_nt: TGTGCCAGCAGCCCGAGACGGGTCCTCTATGGCTACACCTTC; cdr3_aa: CASSPRRVLYGYTF
j_call: TRBJ2-1; v_call: TRBV27; clone_size: NA; d_call: TRBD2; cdr3_nt: TGTGCCAGCAGTTTCCAACCCCAAAGCGGGAGGGGTAATGAGCAGTTCTTC; cdr3_aa: CASSFQPQSGRGNEQFF
j_call: TRBJ2-5; v_call: TRBV15; clone_size: NA; d_call: NA; cdr3_nt: TGTGCCACCAGCAGCGGACCTATCCAAGAGACCCAGTACTTC; cdr3_aa: CATSSGPIQETQYF
j_call: TRBJ2-7; v_call: TRBV29-1; clone_size: once; d_call: NA; cdr3_nt: TGCAGCGCCGTCGGACAGCACTACCCTTACGAGCAGTACTTC; cdr3_aa: CSAVGQHYPYEQYF
j_call: TRBJ2-1; v_call: TRBV6-6; clone_size: NA; d_call: TRBD2; cdr3_nt: TGTGCCAGCAGTTACGCTAGCGGGGGGGTAAAATTCTTC; cdr3_aa: CASSYASGGVKFF
j_call: TRBJ2-1; v_call: TRBV7-9; clone_size: NA; d_call: TRBD2; cdr3_nt: TGTGCCAGCAGCATAAGGACTAGCGGGCGGTTCAATGAGCAGTTCTTC; cdr3_aa: CASSIRTSGRFNEQFF
j_call: TRBJ1-4; v_call: TRBV20-1; clone_size: NA; d_call: NA; cdr3_nt: TGCAGTGCTAGTAAGGGGTCGAATGAAAAACTGTTTTTT; cdr3_aa: CSASKGSNEKLFF
j_call: TRBJ1-5; v_call: TRBV3-1; clone_size: NA; d_call: NA; cdr3_nt: TGTGCCAGCAGCCAAGAGGGCAATCAGCCCCAGCATTTT; cdr3_aa: CASSQEGNQPQHF
j_call: TRBJ2-7; v_call: TRBV29-1; clone_size: once; d_call: NA; cdr3_nt: TGCAGCCTCGTAGGAGGCGGATACTTC; cdr3_aa: CSLVGGGYF
j_call: TRBJ1-5; v_call: TRBV30; clone_size: NA; d_call: NA; cdr3_nt: TGTGCCTGGAGTATTACAGGGAACAATCAGCCCCAGCATTTT; cdr3_aa: CAWSITGNNQPQHF
j_call: TRBJ2-3; v_call: TRBV7-9; clone_size: NA; d_call: TRBD2; cdr3_nt: TGTGCCAGCAGCTTACAGCGGGGGACAGATACGCAGTATTTT; cdr3_aa: CASSLQRGTDTQYF
j_call: TRBJ1-2; v_call: TRBV5-6; clone_size: NA; d_call: NA; cdr3_nt: TGTGCCAGCAGCTCGGACAGCGGCCTCTATGGCTACACCTTC; cdr3_aa: CASSSDSGLYGYTF
j_call: TRBJ2-7; v_call: TRBV3-1; clone_size: NA; d_call: TRBD1; cdr3_nt: TGTGCCAGCAGCCGGACAGGGGACAGCTCCTACGAGCAGTACTTC; cdr3_aa: CASSRTGDSSYEQYF
j_call: TRBJ2-3; v_call: TRBV20-1; clone_size: once; d_call: NA; cdr3_nt: TGCAGTGCTAGAGGGTTCGGGACTGCAACTGAGGGCACGCAGTATTTT; cdr3_aa: CSARGFGTATEGTQYF
j_call: TRBJ2-7; v_call: TRBV28; clone_size: NA; d_call: NA; cdr3_nt: TGTGCCAGCAGTTCCCACAGGGACGAGCAGTACTTC; cdr3_aa: CASSSHRDEQYF
j_call: TRBJ2-3; v_call: TRBV24-1; clone_size: NA; d_call: NA; cdr3_nt: TGTGCCACCAGTGATGTTTACGGACCAAACACAGATACGCAGTATTTT; cdr3_aa: CATSDVYGPNTDTQYF
j_call: TRBJ2-1; v_call: TRBV9; clone_size: once; d_call: NA; cdr3_nt: TGTGCCAGCAGCGTGCGGGACAGAAGCAATGAGCAGTTCTTC; cdr3_aa: CASSVRDRSNEQFF
j_call: TRBJ1-1; v_call: TRBV30; clone_size: NA; d_call: NA; cdr3_nt: TGTGCCTGGAGACCCCGGGATTTCAACACTGAAGCTTTCTTT; cdr3_aa: CAWRPRDFNTEAFF
j_call: TRBJ2-2; v_call: TRBV19; clone_size: NA; d_call: NA; cdr3_nt: TGTGCCAGTAGTATCGAGGGAATGGTCGGGGAGCTGTTTTTT; cdr3_aa: CASSIEGMVGELFF
j_call: TRBJ1-2; v_call: TRBV28; clone_size: NA; d_call: NA; cdr3_nt: TGTGCCAGCGCGGGTTCAGGTGCAGGGAGCGGGGGTCATGGCTACACCTTC; cdr3_aa: CASAGSGAGSGGHGYTF
j_call: TRBJ1-5; v_call: TRBV19; clone_size: NA; d_call: TRBD1; cdr3_nt: TGTGCCAGTAGTATCCTACAGGGGTACAATAGCAATCAGCCCCAGCATTTT; cdr3_aa: CASSILQGYNSNQPQHF
j_call: TRBJ2-3; v_call: TRBV4-3; clone_size: NA; d_call: TRBD2; cdr3_nt: TGCGCCAGCAGCCAAGACGCTAGCGGGGGGAGGGATACGCAGTATTTT; cdr3_aa: CASSQDASGGRDTQYF
j_call: TRBJ1-5; v_call: TRBV18; clone_size: NA; d_call: NA; cdr3_nt: TGTGCCAGCTCACCATATAGCAATCAGCCCCAGCATTTT; cdr3_aa: CASSPYSNQPQHF
j_call: TRBJ2-2; v_call: TRBV3-1; clone_size: NA; d_call: TRBD1; cdr3_nt: TGTGCCAGCAGCCTCAGGTCAACAGGGGATGCAGGGGAGCTGTTTTTT; cdr3_aa: CASSLRSTGDAGELFF
j_call: TRBJ2-3; v_call: TRBV6-6; clone_size: once; d_call: NA; cdr3_nt: TGTGCCAGCAGTTACGTCGCACAGACAGATACGCAGTATTTT; cdr3_aa: CASSYVAQTDTQYF
j_call: TRBJ1-6; v_call: TRBV3-1; clone_size: NA; d_call: NA; cdr3_nt: TGTGCCAGCAGCCCGCAGGGAGGGAGACCCCTCCACTTT; cdr3_aa: CASSPQGGRPLHF
j_call: TRBJ1-5; v_call: TRBV9; clone_size: NA; d_call: NA; cdr3_nt: TGTGCCAGCAGCGTAGTGACAGCCTATAGCAATCAGCCCCAGCATTTT; cdr3_aa: CASSVVTAYSNQPQHF
j_call: TRBJ2-7; v_call: TRBV29-1; clone_size: once; d_call: NA; cdr3_nt: TGCAGCGCTCAGGGCCCCTACGAGCAGTACTTC; cdr3_aa: CSAQGPYEQYF
j_call: TRBJ2-3; v_call: TRBV13; clone_size: NA; d_call: TRBD2; cdr3_nt: TGTGCCAGCTTGAGGCCGGGACTAGCGGCAGATACGCAGTATTTT; cdr3_aa: CASLRPGLAADTQYF
j_call: TRBJ1-1; v_call: TRBV20-1; clone_size: NA; d_call: TRBD1; cdr3_nt: TGCAGTGCTCCCGGACAGGAGAACACTGAAGCTTTCTTT; cdr3_aa: CSAPGQENTEAFF
j_call: TRBJ2-1; v_call: TRBV7-3; clone_size: NA; d_call: TRBD2; cdr3_nt: TGTGCCAGCAGCTTAAACGGGAGGAGGAATGAGCAGTTCTTC; cdr3_aa: CASSLNGRRNEQFF
j_call: TRBJ2-5; v_call: TRBV7-2; clone_size: NA; d_call: NA; cdr3_nt: TGTGCCAGCAGCTTAGTGCCACTGGTAGAGACCCAGTACTTC; cdr3_aa: CASSLVPLVETQYF
j_call: TRBJ1-2; v_call: TRBV20-1; clone_size: NA; d_call: NA; cdr3_nt: TGCAGTGCTAGAGCGCCAGCTAACTATGGCTACACCTTC; cdr3_aa: CSARAPANYGYTF
j_call: TRBJ1-1; v_call: TRBV5-1; clone_size: NA; d_call: NA; cdr3_nt: TGCGCCAGCAGCTTGGTGTCGGGGGGATATGAAGCTTTCTTT; cdr3_aa: CASSLVSGGYEAFF
j_call: TRBJ2-7; v_call: TRBV7-2; clone_size: NA; d_call: TRBD1; cdr3_nt: TGTGCCAACAGCTCGGGGACAGCCTACGAGCAGTACTTC; cdr3_aa: CANSSGTAYEQYF
j_call: TRBJ2-7; v_call: TRBV3-1; clone_size: NA; d_call: NA; cdr3_nt: TGTGCCAGCAGCCAGGCCGGGACCGGGGATCTGGACTTC; cdr3_aa: CASSQAGTGDLDF